The 29 T cell receptor beta chains below were found in one sample sequenced in a study of CD8 T cells in Susac syndrome. An amount of RNA that ranged from about 0.45 to 1 ug was reverse transcribed with random hexamers. TCRdb reprocessed the immunoSEQ multiplex PCR reads via MiXCR and lists one record per CDR3 protein. Of roughly 120,000 distinct CDR3 sequences in the sample, approximately 95% were seen once. The sample consisted of CD8+ T cells from PBMCs. All receptors derive from a human donor with multiple sclerosis.

J is TRBJ2-4 and V is TRBV11-2; 7 positions agree with TRBD2. V shed 4 bases and J 0 bases; nucleotides not matched to a gene: 9. Germline loops: CDR1 SGHAT, CDR2 FQNNGV. The CDR3 consists of 17 residues. The CDR3, as DNA: TGTGCCAGCAGCTCGGGGGGTCTAATGATAGCCAAAAACATTCAGTACTTC. It is translated as CASSSGGLMIAKNIQYF.

This clonotype has just one count. The chain is built from TRBV7-9 and TRBJ2-7, with a possible D match to TRBD1 (5 bases). Germline assignment: CDR1 SEHNR and CDR2 FQNEAQ (reference sequence). The V end was cut by 1 base, the J end by 3 bases, with 10 bases between. CDR3 length: 14 amino acids. CDR3 sequence reads: CASSLGGTGYEQYV. The CDR3 DNA sequence: TGTGCCAGCAGCTTAGGAGGAACAGGCTACGAGCAGTACGTC.

V gene TRBV5-6 combines with J gene TRBJ2-4, with D possibly matching TRBD2 (5 bases). Trimming pared 0 bases from V and 10 bases from J, leaving 8 bases between. The CDR3 is made up of 12 amino acids. The germline V gene has CDR1 SGHDT and CDR2 YYEEEE. This CDR3 is CASSLGELIQYF. In nucleotides, the CDR3 is TGTGCCAGCAGCTTGGGGGAGTTGATTCAGTACTTC.

The gene calls are TRBV6-7 and TRBJ1-2; D unclear. TRBV6-7 is identified as an open reading frame with a role that is uncertain. The V end lost 1 base, the J end lost 6 bases, and 0 bases lay between the germline ends. This CDR3 comprises 10 residues. The CDR3 bases are TGTGCCAGCAGTTACTATGGCTACACCTTC. This sequence encodes CASSYYGYTF.

This clonotype was seen once. This chain joins TRBV6-2 or TRBV6-3 and TRBJ2-7; unclear D gene. The V end was cut by 0 bases, the J end by 2 bases, with 2 bases between. Germline CDR1 MNHEY, CDR2 SVGEGT. The CDR3 sequence is 12 residues long. CDR3 coding DNA: TGTGCCAGCAGTTACTCTACCTACGAGCAGTACTTC. Translated, it gives CASSYSTYEQYF.

This chain connects TRBV29-1 to TRBJ2-1; 9 nucleotides line up with TRBD2. The CDR3 sequence is 17 residues long. V shed 0 bases and J 0 bases; nucleotides not matched to a gene: 6. The germline V gene has CDR1 SQVTM and CDR2 ANQGSEA. The CDR3 bases are TGCAGCGTTGAAGAGGAGCGGGAGGAAAGCTCCTACAATGAGCAGTTCTTC. The encoded protein is CSVEEEREESSYNEQFF.

The chain joins TRBV27 to TRBJ2-1, with 13 nucleotides matching TRBD2. CDR1 MNHEY and CDR2 SMNVEV come from the germline V gene (reference sequence). CDR3 size: 16 residues. Losses at the gene ends were 4 bases for V and 6 bases for J; bases not matched to a gene: 6. CDR3 residues: CASSSWTSGRSNEQFF. The CDR3 DNA reads as TGTGCCAGCAGTTCGTGGACTAGCGGGAGAAGCAATGAGCAGTTCTTC.

The chain joins TRBV3-1 to TRBJ2-3, with 15 bases fitting TRBD2. V dropped 4 bases and J dropped 1; count of bases not matched to a gene: 9. The CDR3 is 19 amino acids. The germline V gene has CDR1 LGHDT and CDR2 YNNKEL (reference sequence). In DNA, the CDR3 is TGTGCCAGCAGCCTCGGGACTAGCGGGGGGTTTGTTGGCACAGATACGCAGTATTTT. The encoded protein is CASSLGTSGGFVGTDTQYF.

The V and J genes are TRBV2 and TRBJ1-2; 8 nucleotides line up with TRBD1. This CDR3 is built from 13 residues. The germline CDR1 and CDR2 sequences are SNHLY and FYNNEI. The V gene end was trimmed by 4 bases and the J gene end by 6 bases; junction bases not matched to a gene: 4. CDR3 in DNA: TGTGCCAGCAGTGGGCGGACAGGGCATGGCTACACCTTC. It yields the protein CASSGRTGHGYTF.

The chain has TRBV4-1 and TRBJ2-3, with 10 positions matching TRBD2. CDR1 is MGHRA and CDR2 is YSYEKL in the germline V gene. V lost 2 bases to trimming and J lost 0 bases; unmatched junction nucleotides: 2. The length of the CDR3 is 16 residues. CDR3 bases: TGCGCCAGCAGCCAACGGACTAGCGGAAGCACAGATACGCAGTATTTT. Its protein product is CASSQRTSGSTDTQYF.

V and J are TRBV7-2 and TRBJ1-1; unclear D gene. Trimming removed 5 bases at V and 8 bases at J, with 24 bases between. This CDR3 has 16 amino acids. Per germline, CDR1 SGHTA and CDR2 FQGNSA. The CDR3 region is CASSPSWTPEGREAFF. CDR3 DNA: TGTGCCAGCAGCCCCTCCTGGACGCCCGAAGGGAGGGAAGCTTTCTTT.

V and J are TRBV19 and TRBJ1-5; D is unresolved. Germline-derived CDR1 and CDR2 are LNHDA and SQIVND (reference sequence). The germline V and J ends were trimmed by 3 bases and 1 base, with 16 bases remaining between them. The CDR3 has 17 residues. CDR3 coding DNA: TGTGCCAGTAGTATCGCCCCTAGGGAATACAGCAATCAGCCCCAGCATTTT. Encoded protein: CASSIAPREYSNQPQHF.

The V and J genes are TRBV7-9 and TRBJ2-1, with D unresolved. Germline V gene lookup returns CDR1 SEHNR and CDR2 FQNEAQ (reference sequence). This CDR3 is 14 amino acids long. The V and J ends lost 7 bases and 4 bases respectively, with 14 bases between them. CDR3 sequence: CASNGAPIYNEQFF. The CDR3 nucleotides read TGTGCCAGCAATGGCGCGCCCATATACAATGAGCAGTTCTTC.

The chain uses TRBV3-1 and TRBJ2-1; the match to TRBD1 covers 8 bases. The J segment lost 6 bases and the V segment lost 4 bases, leaving 8 bases of the junction unmatched. CDR1 and CDR2 from the germline V gene are LGHDT and YNNKEL (reference sequence). The CDR3 sequence is 15 residues long. CDR3 sequence (DNA): TGTGCCAGCAGCCTCACGACAGGGGTAAGCAATGAGCAGTTCTTC. It codes for CASSLTTGVSNEQFF.

The rearrangement joins TRBV5-1 to TRBJ2-1, with D possibly TRBD2 on 5 matching bases. Trimming took off 4 bases at V and 8 bases at J, with 10 bases between the two ends. The CDR3 runs 12 residues. The germline V gene has CDR1 SGHRS and CDR2 YFSETQ. CDR3 coding DNA: TGCGCCAGCAGCCCCTCCGGGGATGAGCAGTTCTTC. It codes for CASSPSGDEQFF.

The chain is built from TRBV4-1 and TRBJ2-7; 14 bases align to TRBD2. CDR3 length: 15 amino acids. Germline V gene lookup returns CDR1 MGHRA and CDR2 YSYEKL. Losses at the gene ends were 5 bases for V and 6 bases for J; bases not matched to a gene: 6. The CDR3 coding sequence is TGCGCCAGCAGCAAGGGACTAGCGGGAGTCCCCGAGCAGTACGTC. Encoded protein: CASSKGLAGVPEQYV.

The sample holds one count of this clonotype. The rearrangement uses TRBV24-1 and TRBJ2-1; 10 bases are a match to TRBD2. Germline CDR1 is KGHDR and CDR2 is SFDVKD. J gave up 7 bases and V 9 bases, and 8 bases lay outside the gene matches. The CDR3 length is 14 residues. The CDR3 here is CATRGEREGNEQFF. The CDR3 nucleotides are TGTGCCACCCGAGGCGAGCGGGAGGGAAATGAGCAGTTCTTC.

The genes are TRBV30 and TRBJ2-3; D gene unclear. There are 15 residues in the CDR3. V was pared by 3 bases and J by 4 bases, with 17 bases between. Germline CDR1 and CDR2: GTSNPN and SVGIG (reference sequence). Here the CDR3 reads CAWRLYTRFSDTQYF. In nucleotides, the CDR3 is TGTGCCTGGAGACTGTACACAAGGTTCTCAGATACGCAGTATTTT. Full variable domain (remainder filled in from reference TRBV30 and TRBJ2-3): SQTIHQWPATLVQPVGSPLSLECTVEGTSNPNLYWYRQAAGRGLQLLFYSVGIGQISSEVPQNLSASRPQDRQFILSSKKLLLSDSGFYLCAWRLYTRFSDTQYFGPGTRLTVL.

This chain joins TRBV12-3 or TRBV12-4 and TRBJ2-1; D not certain. Trimming left V 3 bases short and J 9 bases short, with 3 bases between. There are 10 residues in the CDR3. The CDR3 coding sequence is TGTGCCAGCAGTTTGGGTGAGCAGTTCTTC. Protein sequence: CASSLGEQFF.

The V gene is TRBV19, the J gene TRBJ2-5; TRBD2 agrees at 9 bases. Germline V gene sequence: CDR1 LNHDA, CDR2 SQIVND (reference sequence). This CDR3 is built from 18 residues. Trimming at V came to 1 base and at J to 5 bases, leaving 14 bases not matched to a gene. The CDR3: CASSIGVGLAGSGETQYF. In DNA form, the CDR3 reads TGTGCCAGTAGTATAGGAGTCGGGCTAGCGGGGTCTGGGGAGACCCAGTACTTC.

The chain carries TRBV7-9 and TRBJ2-1, with D unclear. The V gene lost 1 base and the J gene lost 0 bases, with 7 bases spanning the gap. This CDR3 has 15 amino acids. Germline V gene lookup returns CDR1 SEHNR and CDR2 FQNEAQ (reference sequence). For the CDR3, the DNA is TGTGCCAGCAGCTTAGTGAAAGGCTCCTACAATGAGCAGTTCTTC. This sequence encodes CASSLVKGSYNEQFF.

J is TRBJ2-4 and V is TRBV20-1; 7 bases map to TRBD1. Germline V gene lookup returns CDR1 DFQATT and CDR2 SNEGSKA (reference sequence). V trimming: 7 bases; J trimming: 0 bases; junction bases outside the gene matches: 9. The CDR3 is 15 amino acids. The CDR3 reads CSVADRTLAKNIQYF. The CDR3 nucleotides read TGCAGTGTCGCGGACAGGACCCTAGCCAAAAACATTCAGTACTTC.

The chain couples TRBV15 to TRBJ2-2; unclear D gene. The germline V and J ends were trimmed by 1 base and 7 bases, with 4 bases remaining between them. Germline V gene lookup returns CDR1 LNHNV and CDR2 YYDKDF (reference sequence). The CDR3 consists of 12 residues. This CDR3 reads CATSRGVGELFF. DNA of the CDR3: TGTGCCACCAGCAGAGGAGTCGGGGAGCTGTTTTTT.

CDR3 loop: CSARDSEYQETQYF. In nucleotides, the CDR3 is TGCAGTGCTAGAGATTCGGAGTACCAAGAGACCCAGTACTTC. The rearrangement uses TRBV20-1 and TRBJ2-5; D is uncertain. From germline, CDR1 is DFQATT and CDR2 SNEGSKA (reference sequence). CDR3 length: 14 residues. V lost 0 bases to trimming and J lost 0 bases, with 8 bases between them.

This sequence joins TRBV27 and TRBJ1-5, with a tentative D call TRBD1 (6 bases). The CDR3 is 14 amino acids. The V gene's germline CDR1 is MNHEY and CDR2 SMNVEV (reference sequence). V was pared by 2 bases and J by 5 bases, with 10 bases between. CDR3 bases: TGTGCCAGCAGTTTAAGGGGGGGGCATCAGCCCCAGCATTTT. Amino acids: CASSLRGGHQPQHF.

The rearrangement uses TRBV30 and TRBJ2-7; 9 bases fit TRBD1. The CDR3 runs to 14 residues. Germline V gives CDR1 GTSNPN, CDR2 SVGIG (reference sequence). The J segment lost 6 bases and the V segment lost 5 bases, leaving 11 bases of the junction unmatched. The CDR3 is CAWGPGTGWIEQYF. For the CDR3, the DNA is TGTGCCTGGGGACCCGGGACAGGGTGGATCGAGCAGTACTTC. Filled out from reference TRBV30 and TRBJ2-7, the complete variable domain reads SQTIHQWPATLVQPVGSPLSLECTVEGTSNPNLYWYRQAAGRGLQLLFYSVGIGQISSEVPQNLSASRPQDRQFILSSKKLLLSDSGFYLCAWGPGTGWIEQYFGPGTRLTVT.

This chain links TRBV28 with TRBJ2-6, with 7 bases that match TRBD1. This CDR3 comprises 15 residues. V was clipped by 7 bases and J by 2 bases; unmatched bases: 5. The germline V gene has CDR1 MDHEN and CDR2 SYDVKM. Here the CDR3 reads CASTETGAGANVLTF. The CDR3 DNA reads as TGTGCCAGCACCGAAACAGGGGCTGGGGCCAACGTCCTGACTTTC.

The CDR3 sequence: CSVEGYRGRVYNEQFF. The CDR3 nucleotides are TGCAGCGTTGAAGGTTACAGGGGGCGCGTTTACAATGAGCAGTTCTTC. This chain connects TRBV29-1 to TRBJ2-1; the match to TRBD1 covers 9 bases. The germline V gene encodes CDR1 SQVTM and CDR2 ANQGSEA. V was clipped by 1 base and J by 4 bases; unmatched bases: 8. The CDR3 loop spans 16 amino acids.

The J gene is TRBJ2-1, the V gene TRBV29-1, with TRBD2 matching over 11 bases. This CDR3 contains 16 residues. Per the germline V gene, CDR1 is SQVTM and CDR2 is ANQGSEA. V was pared by 0 bases and J by 4 bases, with 5 bases of the junction left unmatched. CDR3 loop: CSVEDGGLAGYNEQFF. As DNA, the CDR3 is TGCAGCGTTGAAGATGGTGGACTAGCGGGTTACAATGAGCAGTTCTTC.